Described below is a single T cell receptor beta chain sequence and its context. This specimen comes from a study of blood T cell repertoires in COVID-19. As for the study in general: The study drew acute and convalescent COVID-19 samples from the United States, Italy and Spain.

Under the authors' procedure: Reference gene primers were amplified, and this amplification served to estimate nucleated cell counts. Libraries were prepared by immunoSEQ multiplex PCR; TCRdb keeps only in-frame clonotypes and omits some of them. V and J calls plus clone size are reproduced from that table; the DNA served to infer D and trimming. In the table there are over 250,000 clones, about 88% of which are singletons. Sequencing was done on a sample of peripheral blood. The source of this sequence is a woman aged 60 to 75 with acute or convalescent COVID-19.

CDR3 sequence: CASSYLNGGGAHTF. CDR3 DNA: TGTGCCAGCAGTTACCTAAATGGCGGAGGGGCCCACACCTTC. This chain joins TRBV6-2 or TRBV6-3 and TRBJ1-2, with D maybe TRBD1 (5 bases). The CDR3 sequence is 14 residues long. V lost 2 bases and J 12 bases, leaving 19 bases between the germline ends. Germline V CDR1 and CDR2: MNHEY, SVGEGT.